One T cell receptor beta chain is described in this entry. The target of this receptor is not known. Base qualities are not at hand, and no much larger clone is one base apart. The receptor library was made with 5' RACE. The data were produced on an Illumina HiSeq 2500. A second PCR of roughly 7 to 12 cycles was performed with a sample-barcoded 5' primer and a J-beta primer mix. Each TCR beta cDNA molecule received a unique molecular identifier from a template-switch 5' adaptor carrying 12 random nucleotides. At least 2.5 million CDR3-containing paired-end reads were obtained from each sample. First-strand cDNA was synthesized from all RNA with the Mint cDNA synthesis kit, primed by a TRBC-specific oligonucleotide. After uracil-DNA glycosylase treatment, a first 18-cycle PCR used universal primers M1SS and BC2_uni_R on all cDNA. Per the original workflow: For normalization, 1 million high-quality reads, each with a distinct molecular identifier, were randomly selected from each sample. Reads sharing molecular identifiers were discarded rather than binned into consensus sequences. MiTCR, with a Q25 quality threshold and the strictest error-elimination algorithm, was used for CDR3 identification, clonotype clustering and error correction. A nonparametric unseen species model using Euler transformation provided a lower-bound estimate of total TCR beta diversity. In TCRdb, the public reads were trimmed at Q25 with fastp and aligned with MiXCR, with productive beta chains retained. Every CDR3 protein is listed once, alongside the most common genes and DNA of its rows. These V and J calls rely on TCRdb rather than the paper's analysis. This sample is represented by 750,000 to 950,000 distinct CDR3 sequences; 53% of them were singletons. Roughly 37% of the sample rests with the top ten.

This sample is part of a study of blood T cells in healthy people across ages (dated by TCRdb to between 2014 and 2016). As for the study more broadly: In model experiments, roughly one uniquely barcoded TCR beta cDNA molecule per two T cells was captured by template switching. To avoid experimental bias, donors of different ages were spread randomly across the sequencing lanes. Four age groups were formed from the donors: young (average approximately 15 years), middle-aged (approximately 40), aged (approximately 60) and long-lived (roughly 88). The study analyzed two additional independent replicas of 1 million unique cDNA reads from the same blood draw for two donors, one aged 18 to 29 and one aged 80 or older. Age-related changes in TCR beta repertoire diversity were measured in the study by deep sequencing normalized with unique cDNA molecular identifiers. Beyond this particular receptor, the publication reports: Observed TCR beta diversity per million T cells fell roughly linearly with age, and a significant reduction was already apparent by age approximately 41. Because profiling used bulk unsorted PBMCs, naive and antigen-experienced compartments could not be compared conclusively. Because the CMV infection status of the donors was unknown, age-related changes in expanded clonotypes may potentially have been confounded. The long-lived group showed more naive CD4+ T cells, fewer expanded clones and increased TCR diversity than the aged group, suggesting age selection. Observed TCR beta diversity correlated strongly with the percentage of naive T cells measured by flow cytometry. Estimates of total diversity from one million sequenced T cells were regarded as lower bounds and underestimates.

The roughly 37 donors, aged about 6 to 100 years, were systemically healthy Caucasian individuals from Russia. Roughly 10 milliliters of peripheral blood were drawn from each donor into EDTA-treated Vacutainer tubes. PBMCs were isolated by Ficoll-Paque density-gradient centrifugation, with at least 7 million obtained per sample. Total RNA, at least 6 micrograms per sample, was extracted from PBMCs with Trizol reagent. For every donor, an aliquot of PBMCs went through flow cytometry to measure the percentages of naive CD45RAhigh/CD27high T cells. The TCR sequence derives from an elderly man in good health. Sequenced input: blood.

The CDR3 protein is CSASEGTSGRDRFGTDTQYF. In nucleotide form, the sequence is TGCAGTGCTAGCGAGGGGACTAGCGGGAGGGACCGCTTTGGCACAGATACGCAGTATTTT. The rearranged chain carries TRBV20-1 and TRBJ2-3, with 16 middle bases fitting TRBD2. According to the germline V gene (reference sequence), CDR1 reads DFQATT and CDR2 reads SNEGSKA. The germline V and J ends show losses of 3 bases and 1 base respectively, and no gene match explains 13 bases of the junction. The CDR3 covers 20 residues, taking in both the cysteine and the phenylalanine. Only the CDR3 region is kept as DNA, spanning 60 bases read in frame from base 1.